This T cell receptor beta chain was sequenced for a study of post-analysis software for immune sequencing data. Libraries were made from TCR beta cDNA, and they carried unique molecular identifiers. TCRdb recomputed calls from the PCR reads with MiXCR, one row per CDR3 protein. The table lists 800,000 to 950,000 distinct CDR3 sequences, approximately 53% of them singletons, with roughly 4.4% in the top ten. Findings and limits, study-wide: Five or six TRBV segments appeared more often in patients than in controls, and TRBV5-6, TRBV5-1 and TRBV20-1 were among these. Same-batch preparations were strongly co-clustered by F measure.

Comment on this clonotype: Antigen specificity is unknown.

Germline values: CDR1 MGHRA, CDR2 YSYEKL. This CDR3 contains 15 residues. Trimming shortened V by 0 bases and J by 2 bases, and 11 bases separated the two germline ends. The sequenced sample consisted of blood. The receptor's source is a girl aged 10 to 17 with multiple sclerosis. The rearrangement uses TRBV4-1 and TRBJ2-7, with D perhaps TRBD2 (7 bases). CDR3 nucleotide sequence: TGCGCCAGCAGCCAAGAAGGGGGGGGGCCCTACGAGCAGTACTTC. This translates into CASSQEGGGPYEQYF.